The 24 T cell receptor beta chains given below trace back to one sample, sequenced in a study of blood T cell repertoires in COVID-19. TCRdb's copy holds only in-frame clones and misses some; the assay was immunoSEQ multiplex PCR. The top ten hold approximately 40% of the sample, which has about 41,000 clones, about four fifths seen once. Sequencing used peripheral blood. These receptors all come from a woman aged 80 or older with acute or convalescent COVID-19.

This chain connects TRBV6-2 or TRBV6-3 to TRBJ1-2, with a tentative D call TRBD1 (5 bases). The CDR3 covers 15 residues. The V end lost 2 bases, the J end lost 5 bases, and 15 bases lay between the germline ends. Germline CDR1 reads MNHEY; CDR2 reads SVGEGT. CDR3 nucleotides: TGTGCCAGCAGTTACATTCCGCAGGGTCGGTATGGCTACACCTTC. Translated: CASSYIPQGRYGYTF.

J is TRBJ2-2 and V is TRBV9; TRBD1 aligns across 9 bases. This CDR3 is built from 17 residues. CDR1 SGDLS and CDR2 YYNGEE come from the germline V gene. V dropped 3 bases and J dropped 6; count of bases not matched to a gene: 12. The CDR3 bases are TGTGCCAGCAGCGCAGGTTTGGGGACAGGGCCCGCCGGGGAGCTGTTTTTT. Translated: CASSAGLGTGPAGELFF.

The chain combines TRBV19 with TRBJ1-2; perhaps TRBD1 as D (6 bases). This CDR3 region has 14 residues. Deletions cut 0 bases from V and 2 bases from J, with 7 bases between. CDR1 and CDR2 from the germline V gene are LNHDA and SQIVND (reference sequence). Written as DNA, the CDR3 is TGTGCCAGTAGTATAGATGGACAGAACTATGGCTACACCTTC. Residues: CASSIDGQNYGYTF.

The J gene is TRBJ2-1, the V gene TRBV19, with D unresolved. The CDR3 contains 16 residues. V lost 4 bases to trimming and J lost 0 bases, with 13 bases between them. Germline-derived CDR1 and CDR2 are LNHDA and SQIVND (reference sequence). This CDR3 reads CASSSLGASSYNEQFF. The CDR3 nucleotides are TGTGCCAGTAGTAGCCTCGGTGCAAGCTCCTACAATGAGCAGTTCTTC.

The CDR3 sequence is CASSSGQGAVLTDTQYF. The DNA for the CDR3 is TGTGCCAGCAGCTCGGGACAGGGGGCCGTATTGACAGATACGCAGTATTTT. The genes are TRBV7-3 and TRBJ2-3; TRBD1 agrees at 12 bases. Germline V CDR1 and CDR2: SGHTA, FQGTGA. The CDR3 is made up of 17 amino acids. Germline trimming cut 4 bases from V and 3 bases from J; bases unmatched to any gene: 8.

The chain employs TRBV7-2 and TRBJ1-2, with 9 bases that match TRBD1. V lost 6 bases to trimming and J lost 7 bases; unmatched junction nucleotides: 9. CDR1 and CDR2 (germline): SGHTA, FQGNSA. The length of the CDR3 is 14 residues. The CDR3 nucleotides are TGTGCCAGCAGTCGCGCCGGGACAGGGTTTGGCTACACCTTC. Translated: CASSRAGTGFGYTF.

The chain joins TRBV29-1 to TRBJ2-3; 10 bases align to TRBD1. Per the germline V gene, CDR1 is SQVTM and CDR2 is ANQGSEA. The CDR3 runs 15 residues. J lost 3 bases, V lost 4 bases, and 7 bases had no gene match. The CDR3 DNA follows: TGCAGCGTTGGCCCCCGGGACAGGGGAACAGATACGCAGTATTTT. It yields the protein CSVGPRDRGTDTQYF.

The CDR3: CASSFSPRTEQFF. CDR3 DNA: TGTGCCAGCAGTTTCTCTCCTAGAACTGAGCAGTTCTTC. The genes are TRBV27 and TRBJ2-1; D remains unclear. The CDR3 loop spans 13 amino acids. CDR1 and CDR2 (germline): MNHEY, SMNVEV (reference sequence). V lost 3 bases and J 9 bases, leaving 12 bases between the germline ends.

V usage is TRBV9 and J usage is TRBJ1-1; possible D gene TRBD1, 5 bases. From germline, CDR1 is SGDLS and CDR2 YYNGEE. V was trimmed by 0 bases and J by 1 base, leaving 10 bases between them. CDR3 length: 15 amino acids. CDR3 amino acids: CASSVGLQENTEAFF. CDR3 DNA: TGTGCCAGCAGCGTAGGTCTACAGGAGAACACTGAAGCTTTCTTT.

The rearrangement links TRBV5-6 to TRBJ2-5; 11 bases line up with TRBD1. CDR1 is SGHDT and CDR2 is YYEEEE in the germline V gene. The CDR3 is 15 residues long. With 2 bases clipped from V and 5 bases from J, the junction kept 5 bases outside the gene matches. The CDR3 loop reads CASSFLDRGLETQYF. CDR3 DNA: TGTGCCAGCAGCTTCTTGGACAGGGGGCTTGAGACCCAGTACTTC.

CDR3 sequence (DNA): TGTGCCACCAGCAGAGATCAGGCAGGCGCGGGCGGAAACACCATATATTTT. It encodes CATSRDQAGAGGNTIYF. The rearrangement uses TRBV15 and TRBJ1-3; D unresolved. The V gene's germline CDR1 is LNHNV and CDR2 YYDKDF (reference sequence). This CDR3 region has 17 residues. Trimming cost V 0 bases and J 4 bases, with 16 bases left between them.

CDR3 loop: CASSYTGPYGYTF. In DNA form, the CDR3 reads TGTGCCAGCAGTTACACAGGGCCCTATGGCTACACCTTC. The genes are TRBV6-5 and TRBJ1-2; the D gene is possibly TRBD1 (6 bases). Germline CDR1 reads MNHEY; CDR2 reads SVGAGI. The CDR3 is 13 amino acids. Trimming removed 2 bases from V and 4 bases from J, with 8 bases in between.

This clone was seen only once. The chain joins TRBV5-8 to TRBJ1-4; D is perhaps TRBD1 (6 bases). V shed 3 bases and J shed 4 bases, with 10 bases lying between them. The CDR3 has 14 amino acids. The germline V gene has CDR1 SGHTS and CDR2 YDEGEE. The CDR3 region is CASSSGQSNEKLFF. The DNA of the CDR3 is TGTGCCAGCAGCTCCGGACAGAGTAATGAAAAACTGTTTTTT.

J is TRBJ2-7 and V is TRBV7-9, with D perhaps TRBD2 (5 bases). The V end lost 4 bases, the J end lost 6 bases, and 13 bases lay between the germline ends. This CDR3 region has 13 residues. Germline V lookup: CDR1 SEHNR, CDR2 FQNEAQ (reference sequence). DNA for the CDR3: TGTGCCAGCAGCTCCGGGATGGGAGCCGAGCAGTACTTC. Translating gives CASSSGMGAEQYF.

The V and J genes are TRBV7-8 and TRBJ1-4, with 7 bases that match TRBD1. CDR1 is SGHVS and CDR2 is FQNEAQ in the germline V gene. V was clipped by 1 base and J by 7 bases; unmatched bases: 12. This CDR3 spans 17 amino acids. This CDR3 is CASSLGDPGTVGEKLFF. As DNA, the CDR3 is TGTGCCAGCAGCTTAGGGGACCCCGGGACAGTGGGTGAAAAACTGTTTTTT.

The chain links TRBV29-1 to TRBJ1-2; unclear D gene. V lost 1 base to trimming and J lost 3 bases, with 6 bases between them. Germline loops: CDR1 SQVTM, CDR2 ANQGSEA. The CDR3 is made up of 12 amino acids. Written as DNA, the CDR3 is TGCAGCGTTGAAGTACAGCACTATGGCTACACCTTC. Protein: CSVEVQHYGYTF.

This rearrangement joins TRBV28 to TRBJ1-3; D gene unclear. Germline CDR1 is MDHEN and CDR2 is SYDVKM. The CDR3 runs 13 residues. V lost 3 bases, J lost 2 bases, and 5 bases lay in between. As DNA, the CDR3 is TGTGCCAGCAGTTTTAGTGCTGGAAACACCATATATTTT. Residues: CASSFSAGNTIYF. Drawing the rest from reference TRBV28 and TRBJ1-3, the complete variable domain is DVKVTQSSRYLVKRTGEKVFLECVQDMDHENMFWYRQDPGLGLRLIYFSYDVKMKEKGDIPEGYSVSREKKERFSLILESASTNQTSMYLCASSFSAGNTIYFGEGSWLTVV.

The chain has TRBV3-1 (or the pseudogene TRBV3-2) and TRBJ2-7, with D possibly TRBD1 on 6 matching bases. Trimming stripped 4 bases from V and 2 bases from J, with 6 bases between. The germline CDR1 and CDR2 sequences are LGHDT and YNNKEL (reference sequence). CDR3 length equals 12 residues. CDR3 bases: TGTGCCAGCAGCCGGGGGCCCTACGAGCAGTACTTC. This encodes CASSRGPYEQYF.

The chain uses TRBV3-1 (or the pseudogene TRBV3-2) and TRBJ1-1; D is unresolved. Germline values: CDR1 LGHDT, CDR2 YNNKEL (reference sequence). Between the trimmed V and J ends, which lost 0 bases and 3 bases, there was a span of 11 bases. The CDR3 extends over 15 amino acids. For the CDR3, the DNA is TGTGCCAGCAGCCAAGATCTGCAGGTTCACACTGAAGCTTTCTTT. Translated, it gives CASSQDLQVHTEAFF.

Written as DNA, the CDR3 is TGTGCCAGCAGCTTAGATCTGTCGGCAGGCCGGGGCTACACCTTC. Amino acids: CASSLDLSAGRGYTF. This chain uses TRBV11-2 with TRBJ1-2; no clear D. The V end lost 0 bases, the J end lost 8 bases, and 16 bases lay between the germline ends. The CDR3 consists of 15 residues. Germline CDR1 SGHAT, CDR2 FQNNGV.

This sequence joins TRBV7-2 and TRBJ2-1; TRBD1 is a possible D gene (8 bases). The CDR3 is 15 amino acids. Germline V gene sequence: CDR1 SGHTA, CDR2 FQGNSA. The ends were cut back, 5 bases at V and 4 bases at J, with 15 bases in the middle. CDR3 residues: CASSAQGGGYNEQFF. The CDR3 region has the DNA TGTGCCAGCAGCGCACAGGGGGGGGGATACAATGAGCAGTTCTTC.

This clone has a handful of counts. Here the CDR3 DNA reads TGTGCCAGCAGCTTGGACAGTTTTTCCTACGAGCAGTACTTC. Translation gives CASSLDSFSYEQYF. The chain recombines TRBV7-2 with TRBJ2-7, with TRBD1 as a possible D gene (6 bases). This CDR3 contains 14 residues. Deletions cut 3 bases from V and 1 base from J, with 10 bases between. Germline V lookup: CDR1 SGHTA, CDR2 FQGNSA.

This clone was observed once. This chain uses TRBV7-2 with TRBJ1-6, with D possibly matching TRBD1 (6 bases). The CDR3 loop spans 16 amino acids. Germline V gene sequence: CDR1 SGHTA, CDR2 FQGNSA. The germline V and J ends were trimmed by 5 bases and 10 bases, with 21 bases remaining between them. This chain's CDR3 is CASSPRPGGLGSPLHF. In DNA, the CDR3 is TGTGCCAGCAGCCCCCGCCCGGGGGGGCTAGGGTCACCCCTCCACTTT.

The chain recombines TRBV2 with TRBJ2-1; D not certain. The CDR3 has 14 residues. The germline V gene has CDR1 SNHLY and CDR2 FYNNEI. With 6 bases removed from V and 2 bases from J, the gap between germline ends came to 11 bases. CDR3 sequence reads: CASRRDSTYNEQFF. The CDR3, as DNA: TGTGCCAGCAGAAGAGACTCAACCTACAATGAGCAGTTCTTC.